This T cell receptor (beta chain) was captured by sequencing in a study of tumor-infiltrating lymphocytes in primary liver carcinoma. Study background: Resection treated the patients' primary liver carcinoma. Findings of the study overall: Overlap between tumor regions exceeded overlap of tumor with adjacent tissue or blood. A significantly higher top-250-clone fraction was recorded for tumors than for blood (p = 0.039).

Of note for this clonotype: Its antigen is not known. One junction end does not reproduce the germline sequence, and a read error may be involved.

For blood RNA, unsorted whole blood served as the source, and germline DNA was extracted too. Before the operation took place, about 4.4 milliliters of peripheral blood were collected. CDR3 length: 13 residues. CDR1 and CDR2 from the germline V gene are MNHNY and SVGAGI (reference sequence). A constant-region primer served to make TCR beta cDNA from roughly 500 ng total RNA. Three nested multiplex PCR rounds, a slightly modified ARM-PCR, produced the libraries for TCR beta. The first two PCR rounds used TRBV1-TRBV30 primers with a Cbeta primer, 9 to 11 cycles each. MiXCR, applied by TCRdb to the multiplex PCR reads, yields one record per CDR3 protein. The table records almost 200,000 distinct CDR3 sequences, approximately 65% of them present only once.

Sequenced sample: peripheral blood. The chain links TRBV6-6 to TRBJ1-6, with D possibly TRBD1 on 5 matching bases. The sequence was collected from a woman between 55 and 75 years old with primary liver carcinoma and hepatitis B virus infection. The CDR3 region has the DNA TGTGACAGCCAGTCAGGGTATAATTCACCCATCCACTTT. It translates to CDSQSGYNSPIHF.